The TCR beta chain described here comes from a study of PD-1 blockade in classical Hodgkin lymphoma. Findings and caveats of the study: Some patients started nivolumab under 1 year after ASCT, and they were excluded.

Remarks on this clone: What it binds is not known.

Germline V gene data show CDR1 as LGHNA and CDR2 as YSLEER. The CDR3 sequence is 16 residues long. V gave up 0 bases and J gave up 2 bases; unmatched junction bases: 6. Time point denoted: cycle 4 day 1 (C4D1), after six to seven weeks of nivolumab. All patients experienced relapse after autologous stem cell transplantation, and brentuximab vedotin exposure was variable. The assay was immunoSEQ multiplex PCR, and TCRdb's table has in-frame clones only and misses some. This sample has fewer than 50,000 clones, with roughly 78% found just once. The sequences come from peripheral blood mononuclear cells (PBMCs), collected before the fourth cycle of nivolumab. This receptor was taken from a human donor with classical Hodgkin lymphoma. The V gene is TRBV4-3, the J gene TRBJ1-2, with TRBD1 matching 7 bases. CDR3 loop: CASSQDSRGQNYGYTF. The CDR3 DNA sequence: TGCGCCAGCAGCCAAGATTCGAGGGGACAGAACTATGGCTACACCTTC.